Shown below are 2 T cell receptor beta chains from a single sample sequenced in a study of T cell repertoires in cytomegalovirus infection. These receptors have no identified antigens. TCRdb re-called the reads with MiXCR, one entry per CDR3 protein. The repertoire holds some 270,000 distinct CDR3 sequences, less than 25% seen once, with under 25% in the top ten. Sequences were derived from cultured PBMCs, sampled from culture after CMV antigen stimulation. These receptors were taken from a human donor in good health (CMV status not recorded). Some clones in this sample may be carry-over from other donors' samples.

The CDR3 loop reads CASRIDSYQETQYF. DNA of the CDR3: TGTGCCAGCAGGATAGACAGCTACCAAGAGACCCAGTACTTC. The rearrangement joins TRBV6-2 or TRBV6-3 to TRBJ2-5; a weak D match, TRBD1 (5 bases). The ends were cut back, 6 bases at V and 0 bases at J, with 11 bases in the middle. Germline V CDR1 and CDR2: MNHEY, SVGEGT. There are 14 residues in the CDR3.

This clonotype was detected ten times or more. The chain has TRBV28 and TRBJ2-4, with 7 bases identical to TRBD2. Germline CDR1 MDHEN, CDR2 SYDVKM. V shed 8 bases and J 0 bases; nucleotides not matched to a gene: 7. This CDR3 has 15 amino acids. Here the CDR3 DNA reads TGTGCCAGCGCCGGGGCGGGAGCAGCCAAAAACATTCAGTACTTC. Protein product: CASAGAGAAKNIQYF.